Listed here are 3 T cell receptor beta chains from one sample, sequenced in a study of control samples from healthy donors and cancer patients. Measured with immunoSEQ multiplex PCR; TCRdb has only the in-frame clones, and not every one. The sample lists 120,000 or so clones, approximately 90% seen once, with around 7.9% in the top ten. The material sequenced was blood. Receptor source: a young man in good health.

This rearrangement joins TRBV5-4 to TRBJ2-3; D may be TRBD1 (7 bases). V lost 0 bases to trimming and J lost 1 base, with 9 bases between them. Germline CDR1 is SGHNT and CDR2 is YYREEE (reference sequence). The CDR3 consists of 15 residues. The CDR3 nucleotides read TGTGCCAGCAGCTTGGCCAGGGGGGGCACAGATACGCAGTATTTT. Protein: CASSLARGGTDTQYF.

The rearrangement joins TRBV7-3 to TRBJ1-1, with D hard to call. Trimming left V 4 bases short and J 1 base short, with 7 bases between. Germline V gene sequence: CDR1 SGHTA, CDR2 FQGTGA. The CDR3 contains 13 residues. CDR3 nucleotide sequence: TGTGCCAGCAGCTCCGACCAGAACACTGAAGCTTTCTTT. It yields the protein CASSSDQNTEAFF.

The J gene is TRBJ1-4, the V gene TRBV19; possibly TRBD1 for D (6 bases). V shed 5 bases and J shed 8 bases, with 15 bases lying between them. Germline CDR1 LNHDA, CDR2 SQIVND (reference sequence). The CDR3 is made up of 14 amino acids. The CDR3 sequence is CASSSGEVEEKLFF. DNA of the CDR3: TGTGCCAGTAGTTCAGGGGAAGTAGAGGAAAAACTGTTTTTT.